The 10 T cell receptor beta chains reported below all come from one sample, sequenced in a study of OX40 agonist ivuxolimab in advanced cancers. Clones were read by immunoSEQ multiplex PCR, and TCRdb kept only the in-frame ones, dropping some. The repertoire holds roughly 100,000 clones, with 70% to 90% as singletons. The source material was CD4+ or CD8+ T cells sorted from blood, sampled in a trial of the OX40 agonist ivuxolimab. Receptors originate from an adult with an advanced solid tumor such as melanoma, head and neck, liver or kidney cancer.

The V gene is TRBV15, the J gene TRBJ1-4; tentatively, D is TRBD1 (5 bases). Germline assignment: CDR1 LNHNV and CDR2 YYDKDF (reference sequence). V lost 1 base to trimming and J lost 0 bases, with 9 bases between them. This CDR3 region has 16 residues. Written as DNA, the CDR3 is TGTGCCACCAGCAGAGGACAGTCTGCAACTAATGAAAAACTGTTTTTT. Protein product: CATSRGQSATNEKLFF.

The genes are TRBV2 and TRBJ1-5, with D hard to call. Germline-derived CDR1 and CDR2 are SNHLY and FYNNEI. The V gene lost 11 bases and the J gene lost 5 bases, with 19 bases spanning the gap. The CDR3 runs 14 residues. CDR3 region: CASFREQSDQPQHF. The CDR3 coding sequence is TGTGCCTCGTTCCGGGAACAGTCCGATCAGCCCCAGCATTTT.

This chain uses TRBV7-9 with TRBJ1-1, with 8 bases matching TRBD1. Per germline, CDR1 SEHNR and CDR2 FQNEAQ (reference sequence). The CDR3 length is 13 residues. The V segment lost 5 bases and the J segment 4 bases; nucleotides outside the gene matches: 3. CDR3 region: CASSTRGLTEAFF. The CDR3 DNA reads TGTGCCAGCAGCACCAGGGGGCTCACTGAAGCTTTCTTT.

The rearrangement uses TRBV5-1 and TRBJ1-1; no reliable D call. Germline V gives CDR1 SGHRS, CDR2 YFSETQ. This CDR3 spans 15 amino acids. The ends were cut back, 0 bases at V and 1 base at J, with 10 bases in the middle. CDR3 in amino acids: CASSLAPLGNTEAFF. In DNA, the CDR3 is TGCGCCAGCAGCTTGGCCCCTCTAGGGAACACTGAAGCTTTCTTT. Full variable domain (missing parts from reference TRBV5-1 and TRBJ1-1): KAGVTQTPRYLIKTRGQQVTLSCSPISGHRSVSWYQQTPGQGLQFLFEYFSETQRNKGNFPGRFSGRQFSNSRSEMNVSTLELGDSALYLCASSLAPLGNTEAFFGQGTRLTVV.

The J gene is TRBJ1-6, the V gene TRBV7-2; 8 positions match TRBD1. Germline lookup yields CDR1 SGHTA and CDR2 FQGNSA. The CDR3 extends over 14 amino acids. Unmatched junction bases numbered 7, after V lost 5 bases and J lost 10 bases. The CDR3 DNA sequence: TGTGCCAGCAGCAAGGACAGGGTTCGATCACCCCTCCACTTT. Encoded protein: CASSKDRVRSPLHF.

This chain joins TRBV20-1 and TRBJ2-1; tentatively, D is TRBD1 or TRBD2 (5 bases each). Trimming left V 5 bases short and J 9 bases short, with 11 bases between. This CDR3 is built from 11 residues. Germline CDR1 is DFQATT and CDR2 is SNEGSKA (reference sequence). The CDR3 here is CSAPSGPEQFF. The CDR3 coding sequence is TGCAGTGCTCCCTCGGGGCCTGAGCAGTTCTTC.

The V call is TRBV28, the J call TRBJ2-7, with D possibly TRBD1 on 5 matching bases. Looked up from germline, CDR1 is MDHEN and CDR2 is SYDVKM. Trimming shortened V by 2 bases and J by 3 bases, and 8 bases separated the two germline ends. The CDR3 length is 13 residues. The CDR3 protein is CASSLARVYEQYF. In DNA, the CDR3 is TGTGCCAGCAGTTTAGCCAGGGTCTACGAGCAGTACTTC.

This chain links TRBV10-3 with TRBJ2-2; maybe TRBD1 (5 bases). This CDR3 spans 15 amino acids. Germline CDR1 and CDR2: ENHRY and SYGVKD. The V end was cut by 6 bases, the J end by 2 bases, with 13 bases between. The CDR3 nucleotides are TGTGCCATCAGCGGTGGGCAGGGAAACACCGGGGAGCTGTTTTTT. It translates to CAISGGQGNTGELFF.

The chain has TRBV6-5 and TRBJ1-6, with 7 bases lining up with TRBD1. J gave up 10 bases and V 0 bases, and 9 bases lay outside the gene matches. Germline loops: CDR1 MNHEY, CDR2 SVGAGI. The CDR3 totals 16 residues. The CDR3 sequence is CASSYSRGGAMSPLHF. CDR3 coding DNA: TGTGCCAGCAGTTACTCGCGAGGGGGCGCAATGTCACCCCTCCACTTT.

V usage is TRBV28 and J usage is TRBJ1-4, with 7 bases lining up with TRBD1. The length of the CDR3 is 17 residues. V gave up 6 bases and J gave up 0 bases; unmatched junction bases: 10. Germline loops: CDR1 MDHEN, CDR2 SYDVKM. The CDR3: CASSQTGLHATNEKLFF. The CDR3 nucleotides read TGTGCCAGCAGCCAGACAGGGTTACATGCAACTAATGAAAAACTGTTTTTT.